One T cell receptor (beta chain) is described in this entry. RNA totalling about 0.45 to 1 ug underwent reverse transcription with random hexamers. Amplification of the TCR beta CDR3 was carried out by immunoSEQ multiplex PCR, which spanned a total of 54 Vbeta and 13 Jbeta segments. TCRdb itself ran the immunoSEQ multiplex PCR reads through MiXCR, one entry per CDR3 protein. The table shows about 170,000 distinct CDR3 sequences, with 95% to 96% occurring only once. This record comes from a study of CD8 T cells in Susac syndrome. Background on the study: Patients with Susac syndrome, at blood draw, were therapy-naive, on corticosteroids, or on intravenous immunoglobulin alone.

The CDR3 covers 13 residues. Germline lookup yields CDR1 SQVTM and CDR2 ANQGSEA. V shed 6 bases and J shed 0 bases, with 9 bases lying between them. V usage is TRBV29-1 and J usage is TRBJ1-3, with D uncertain. Material for sequencing was CD4+ T cells from PBMCs. This sequence originates from a human donor with Susac syndrome. CDR3: CSVGLSSGNTIYF. CDR3 nucleotide sequence: TGCAGCGTCGGACTGAGCTCTGGAAACACCATATATTTT. Complete variable domain (other parts from reference TRBV29-1 and TRBJ1-3): SAVISQKPSRDICQRGTSLTIQCQVDSQVTMMFWYRQQPGQSLTLIATANQGSEATYESGFVIDKFPISRPNLTFSTLTVSNMSPEDSSIYLCSVGLSSGNTIYFGEGSWLTVV.